The clone carrying this T cell receptor (beta chain) was found many times. Its specificity is unknown. One entry per CDR3 protein results from TCRdb running MiXCR on the 5' RACE reads. Found here are 150,000 or so distinct CDR3 sequences, approximately 9% of them singletons; the top ten hold roughly 16%. The record originates from a study of CD8 T cells in ankylosing spondylitis. Study-level findings and limits: A motif in TCR beta, a set of eight highly homologous variants, appeared characteristic of ankylosing spondylitis blood. The clones that were linked to disease were reported to be significantly enriched in matched synovial fluid samples from ankylosing spondylitis patients.

Germline CDR1 SEHNR, CDR2 FQNEAQ (reference sequence). V lost 4 bases and J lost 5; bases outside the gene matches: 8. The CDR3 loop spans 16 amino acids. The receptor was isolated from a female donor with ankylosing spondylitis or in good health (not recorded which). This chain joins TRBV7-9 and TRBJ2-3, with 11 bases fitting TRBD2. Sequenced material: blood, either unsorted or a sorted T cell fraction (not recorded which). The CDR3 coding sequence is TGTGCCAGCAGCTCTGGGGCTAGCGGGAGGTTAGATACGCAGTATTTT. Protein sequence: CASSSGASGRLDTQYF.